This T cell receptor beta chain was captured in a study of blood T cells in healthy people across ages. This CDR3 has 15 amino acids. V shed 8 bases and J 5 bases; nucleotides not matched to a gene: 11. CDR1 and CDR2 from the germline V gene are MNHEY and SVGEGT. Regarding the study as a whole: PBMCs were not sorted, which prevented a conclusive comparison of naive versus antigen-experienced cells.

This clonotype was detected only a few times. Its target is not known. The authors ran a second PCR of about 6 to 11 cycles using a sample-barcoded 5' primer and a J-beta primer mix. TCRdb ran MiXCR on the 5' RACE reads and lists one entry per CDR3 protein. The sample carries about 670,000 distinct CDR3 sequences, roughly two fifths recorded once. The receptor comes from an elderly man in good health. The sequenced sample consisted of blood. The V call is TRBV6-2 or TRBV6-3, the J call TRBJ2-5, with 10 bases fitting TRBD2. DNA for the CDR3: TGTGCCAGCTCCGGGACTAGCGTGTTAGTGGAGACCCAGTACTTC. Translated: CASSGTSVLVETQYF.